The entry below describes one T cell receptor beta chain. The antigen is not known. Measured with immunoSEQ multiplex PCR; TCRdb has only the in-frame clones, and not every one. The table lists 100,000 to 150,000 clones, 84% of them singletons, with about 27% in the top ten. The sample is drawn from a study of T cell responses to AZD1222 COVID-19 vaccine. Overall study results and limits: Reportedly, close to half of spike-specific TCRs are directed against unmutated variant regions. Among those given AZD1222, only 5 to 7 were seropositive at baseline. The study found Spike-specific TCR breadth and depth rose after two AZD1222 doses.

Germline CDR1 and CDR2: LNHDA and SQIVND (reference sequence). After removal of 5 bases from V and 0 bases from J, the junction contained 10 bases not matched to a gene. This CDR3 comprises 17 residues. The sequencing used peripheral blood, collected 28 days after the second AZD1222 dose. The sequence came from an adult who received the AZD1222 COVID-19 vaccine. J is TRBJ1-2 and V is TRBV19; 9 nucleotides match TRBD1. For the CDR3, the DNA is TGTGCCAGTAGTGTGGGACAGGGCGTCCAAGCTAACTATGGCTACACCTTC. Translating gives CASSVGQGVQANYGYTF.